These T cell receptor beta chains were read from a single sample in a study of T cell changes during pregnancy in multiple sclerosis. TCRdb keeps only in-frame clones here, not all; method: immunoSEQ multiplex PCR. The top ten clones hold 2% to 3% of a sample with approximately 100,000 clones, about 90% of them seen once. The sample consisted of peripheral blood, taken after pregnancy. The source of these receptors is a female donor in good health, enrolled as a control in a pregnancy study. The CDR3 runs from the conserved cysteine through the conserved F or W. The D gene is left open where the match is weak. Clone size is shown for a subset of rows, as once, few, many or a class of expanded clone.

TRBV5-1	-	TRBJ2-2	TRBD2	CASSLAGGAATGELFF	TGCGCCAGCAGCTTGGCCGGGGGGGCCGCCACCGGGGAGCTGTTTTTT
TRBV2	-	TRBJ1-2	TRBD1	CASRGQLGAYGYTF	TGTGCCAGCAGGGGACAGCTGGGGGCCTATGGCTACACCTTC
TRBV19	-	TRBJ1-5	-	CASRSQGVDGGFSEPQHF	TGTGCCAGTAGATCCCAAGGGGTGGACGGTGGGTTTTCGGAGCCCCAGCATTTT
TRBV7-2	-	TRBJ1-1	-	CASSLAGGARAVAFF	TGTGCCAGCAGCTTAGCCGGGGGGGCGCGAGCAGTAGCTTTCTTT
TRBV7-2	-	TRBJ2-1	-	CASSPPAGLNEQFF	TGTGCCAGCAGCCCGCCAGCAGGGCTCAATGAGCAGTTCTTC
TRBV9	-	TRBJ2-1	-	CASSPTGYNEQFF	TGTGCCAGCAGCCCGACTGGGTACAATGAGCAGTTCTTC
TRBV6-1	few	TRBJ1-1	-	CASSEMDGQMNTEAFF	TGTGCCAGCAGTGAAATGGATGGGCAGATGAACACTGAAGCTTTCTTT
TRBV19	-	TRBJ1-2	-	CASSIQAGNHGYTF	TGTGCCAGTAGTATCCAGGCCGGGAACCATGGCTACACCTTC
TRBV7-2	-	TRBJ1-1	TRBD1	CASGPLGQGNTEAFF	TGTGCCAGCGGTCCCCTGGGACAGGGGAACACTGAAGCTTTCTTT
TRBV9	once	TRBJ2-5	TRBD2	CASSVGGGQETQYF	TGTGCCAGCAGCGTAGGGGGGGGCCAAGAGACCCAGTACTTC
TRBV7-8	-	TRBJ2-7	TRBD1	CASSLEDRVASYEQYF	TGTGCCAGCAGCTTAGAGGACAGGGTAGCATCCTACGAGCAGTACTTC
TRBV5-1	-	TRBJ2-7	TRBD1	CASRGQGLSYEQYF	TGCGCCAGCAGAGGACAGGGCCTATCCTACGAGCAGTACTTC
TRBV11-2	-	TRBJ1-1	-	CASSFTVTVDTEAFF	TGTGCCAGCAGCTTTACCGTGACAGTGGACACTGAAGCTTTCTTT
TRBV6-5	-	TRBJ2-7	-	CASSYSGSDYEQYF	TGTGCCAGCAGTTACTCGGGTAGCGACTACGAGCAGTACTTC
TRBV29-1	-	TRBJ2-5	TRBD2	CSVNGLAGGGPQETQYF	TGCAGCGTGAACGGACTAGCGGGAGGGGGGCCCCAAGAGACCCAGTACTTC
TRBV29-1	-	TRBJ2-3	-	CSVDLTGMDTQYF	TGCAGCGTTGACTTGACTGGCATGGATACGCAGTATTTT
TRBV5-4	-	TRBJ2-5	TRBD1	CASSLSRGLGETQYF	TGTGCCAGCAGCTTGTCCAGGGGGCTAGGGGAGACCCAGTACTTC
TRBV9	once	TRBJ2-5	TRBD1	CASSVGVAGGETQYF	TGTGCCAGCAGCGTAGGGGTGGCAGGGGGAGAGACCCAGTACTTC
TRBV7-8	-	TRBJ1-2	TRBD1	CASSLGQGVFENYGYTF	TGTGCCAGCAGCTTAGGGCAGGGGGTATTTGAGAACTATGGCTACACCTTC
TRBV10-2	few	TRBJ1-1	-	CASSLSSGRTEAFF	TGCGCCAGCAGCCTCTCCAGCGGGAGGACTGAAGCTTTCTTT
TRBV5-6	-	TRBJ2-7	-	CASSLPDSYEQYF	TGTGCCAGCAGCCTGCCGGACAGCTACGAGCAGTACTTC
TRBV28	-	TRBJ2-4	TRBD2	CATCPGTSENIQYF	TGTGCCACCTGCCCCGGGACTAGCGAAAACATTCAGTACTTC
TRBV6-6	-	TRBJ2-7	TRBD1	CASSSRDRARDEQYF	TGTGCCAGCAGCTCCCGGGACAGGGCGCGCGACGAGCAGTACTTC
TRBV2	-	TRBJ2-1	TRBD2	CASRGLAGELGEQFF	TGTGCCAGCAGGGGACTAGCGGGAGAACTGGGTGAGCAGTTCTTC
TRBV2	-	TRBJ1-6	-	CASSDLGNSESPLHF	TGTGCCAGCAGTGATCTGGGTAACTCGGAGTCACCCCTCCACTTT
TRBV15	-	TRBJ1-3	-	CATSREVSLGNTIYF	TGTGCCACCAGCAGAGAGGTGTCTCTAGGAAACACCATATATTTT
TRBV10-3	-	TRBJ1-2	-	CAISESGGEGYTF	TGTGCCATCAGTGAGTCAGGCGGAGAAGGCTACACCTTC
TRBV6-5	-	TRBJ1-2	-	CASSYSTGWEGYTF	TGTGCCAGCAGTTACTCGACAGGTTGGGAGGGCTACACCTTC